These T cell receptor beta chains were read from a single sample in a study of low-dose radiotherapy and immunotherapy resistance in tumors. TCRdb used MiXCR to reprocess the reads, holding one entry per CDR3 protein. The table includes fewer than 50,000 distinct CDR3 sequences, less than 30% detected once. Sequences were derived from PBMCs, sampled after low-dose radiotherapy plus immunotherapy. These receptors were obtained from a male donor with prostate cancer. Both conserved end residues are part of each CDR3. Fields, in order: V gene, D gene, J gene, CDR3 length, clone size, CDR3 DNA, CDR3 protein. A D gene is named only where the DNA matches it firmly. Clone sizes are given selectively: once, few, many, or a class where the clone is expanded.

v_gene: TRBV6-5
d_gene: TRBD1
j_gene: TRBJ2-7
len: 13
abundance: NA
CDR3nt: TGTGCCAGCAGCCGCGACAGGGGAGGCGAGCAGTACTTC
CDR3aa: CASSRDRGGEQYF

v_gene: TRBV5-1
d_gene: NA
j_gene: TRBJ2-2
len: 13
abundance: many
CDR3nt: TGCGCCAGCAGCCCCGAGATCCCCGGGGAGCTGTTTTTT
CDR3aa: CASSPEIPGELFF

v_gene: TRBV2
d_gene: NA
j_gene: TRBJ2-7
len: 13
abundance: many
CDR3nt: TGTGCCAGCAGGGAACCTAGCGACTACGAGCAGTACTTC
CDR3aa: CASREPSDYEQYF

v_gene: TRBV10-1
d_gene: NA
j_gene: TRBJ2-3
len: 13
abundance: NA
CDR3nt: TGCGCCAGAAGTGCCTCCAGCACAGATACGCAGTATTTT
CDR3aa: CARSASSTDTQYF

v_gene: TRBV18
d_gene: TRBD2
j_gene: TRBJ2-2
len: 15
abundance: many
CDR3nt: TGTGCCAGCTCACCAGAGGGACTAGTCGGCGGGGAGCTGTTTTTT
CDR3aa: CASSPEGLVGGELFF

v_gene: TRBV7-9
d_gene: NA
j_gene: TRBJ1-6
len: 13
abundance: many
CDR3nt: TGTGCCAGCAGCTATGCCGACGGTTCACCCCTCCACTTT
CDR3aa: CASSYADGSPLHF

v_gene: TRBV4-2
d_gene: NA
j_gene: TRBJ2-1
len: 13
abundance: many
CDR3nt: TGTGCCAGCAGCCCCCGTCCCCCAAATGAGCAGTTCTTC
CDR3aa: CASSPRPPNEQFF

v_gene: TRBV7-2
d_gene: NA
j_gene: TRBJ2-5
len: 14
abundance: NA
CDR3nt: TGTGCCAGCAGGCAAAGGGCTCAGGGGGAGACCCAGTACTTC
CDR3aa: CASRQRAQGETQYF

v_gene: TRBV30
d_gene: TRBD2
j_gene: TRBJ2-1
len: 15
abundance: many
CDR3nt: TGTGCCTGGAGTATGGCTAGCGGGGGCTACAATGAGCAGTTCTTC
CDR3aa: CAWSMASGGYNEQFF

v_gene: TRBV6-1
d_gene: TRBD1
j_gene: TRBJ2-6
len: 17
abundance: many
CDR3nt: TGTGCCAGCAGTAGCCAAGGGGGCGCGGCTGGGGCCAACGTCCTGACTTTC
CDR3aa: CASSSQGGAAGANVLTF

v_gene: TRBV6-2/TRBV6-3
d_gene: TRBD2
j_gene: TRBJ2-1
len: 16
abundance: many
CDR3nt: TGTGCCAGCAGTGCTTTGACTAGCGGGAGTAGAAATGAGCAGTTCTTC
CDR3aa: CASSALTSGSRNEQFF

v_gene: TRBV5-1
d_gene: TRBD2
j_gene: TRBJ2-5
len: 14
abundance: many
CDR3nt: TGCGCCAGCAGCTCCGGGGGGGGAAAAGAGACCCAGTACTTC
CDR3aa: CASSSGGGKETQYF

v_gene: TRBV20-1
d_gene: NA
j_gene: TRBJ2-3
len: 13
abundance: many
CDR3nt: TGCAGTGCTAGCGGGGGCACCCTGGGTACGCAGTATTTT
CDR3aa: CSASGGTLGTQYF

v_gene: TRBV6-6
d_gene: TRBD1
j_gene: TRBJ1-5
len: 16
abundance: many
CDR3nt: TGTGCCAGCAGTTACCAGTCGACAGGGAGAAATCAGCCCCAGCATTTT
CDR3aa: CASSYQSTGRNQPQHF

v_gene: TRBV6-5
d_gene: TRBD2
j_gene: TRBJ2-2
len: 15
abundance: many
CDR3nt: TGTGCCAGCAGCGGACTAGCGGTAAACACCGGGGAGCTGTTTTTT
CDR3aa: CASSGLAVNTGELFF

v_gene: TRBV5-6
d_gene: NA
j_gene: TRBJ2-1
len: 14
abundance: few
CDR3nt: TGTGCCAGCAGCCCCCGAGGGACGGCCGGGTCACAGTTCTTC
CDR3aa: CASSPRGTAGSQFF

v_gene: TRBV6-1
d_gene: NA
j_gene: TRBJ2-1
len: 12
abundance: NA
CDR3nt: TGTGCCAGCACCAAAGAAGACAATGAGCAGTTCTTC
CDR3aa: CASTKEDNEQFF

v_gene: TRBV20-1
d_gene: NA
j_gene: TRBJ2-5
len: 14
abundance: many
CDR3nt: TGCAGTGCTAGACGGCGCGGGAACCAAGAGACCCAGTACTTC
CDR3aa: CSARRRGNQETQYF

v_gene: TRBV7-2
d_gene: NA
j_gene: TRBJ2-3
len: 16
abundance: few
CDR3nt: TGTGCCAGCAGCTCGCCCATAGGGGGGGGCCGGGATACGCAGTATTTT
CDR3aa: CASSSPIGGGRDTQYF

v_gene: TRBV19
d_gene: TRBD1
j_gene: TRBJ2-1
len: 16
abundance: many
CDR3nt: TGTGCCAGTACCGAACCCGGGACAGGGGTGGACAATGAGCAGTTCTTC
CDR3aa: CASTEPGTGVDNEQFF

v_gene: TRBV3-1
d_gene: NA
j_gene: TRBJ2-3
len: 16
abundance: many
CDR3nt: TGTGCCAGCAGCCAGATCGGGGGACCTAGCACAGATACGCAGTATTTT
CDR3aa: CASSQIGGPSTDTQYF

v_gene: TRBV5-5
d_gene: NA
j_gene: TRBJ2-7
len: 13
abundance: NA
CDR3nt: TGTGCCAGCAGCTTGGATGGAGTTTTAGGGCAGTACTTC
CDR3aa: CASSLDGVLGQYF

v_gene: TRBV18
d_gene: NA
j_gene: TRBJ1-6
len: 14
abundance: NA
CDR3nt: TGTGCCAGCTCACCACTGGGGGCAGGTTCACCCCTCCACTTT
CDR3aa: CASSPLGAGSPLHF

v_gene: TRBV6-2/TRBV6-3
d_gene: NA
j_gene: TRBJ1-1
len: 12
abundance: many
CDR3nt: TGTGCCAGCAGTGACCGTTCCTCCATGCGGTTCTTT
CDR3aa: CASSDRSSMRFF

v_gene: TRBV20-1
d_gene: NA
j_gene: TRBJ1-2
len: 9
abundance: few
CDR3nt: TGCAGTGCTAACGATGGCTACACCTTC
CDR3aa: CSANDGYTF

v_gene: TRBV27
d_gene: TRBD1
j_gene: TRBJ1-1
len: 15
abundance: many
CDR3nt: TGTGCCAGCAGTCCCTTCGGACAGGGTTTCCTAGAAGCTTTCTTT
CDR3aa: CASSPFGQGFLEAFF

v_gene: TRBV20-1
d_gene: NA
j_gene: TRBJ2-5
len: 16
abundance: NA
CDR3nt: TGCAGTGCTAGGGCCCAGGTGGGCCGAGTTGAGGAGACCCAGTACTTC
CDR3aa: CSARAQVGRVEETQYF

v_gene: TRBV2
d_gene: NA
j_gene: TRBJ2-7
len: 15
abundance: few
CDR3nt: TGTGCCAGCAGGGGGAACGGCGGCCTCCTAGGGGAGCAGTACTTC
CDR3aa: CASRGNGGLLGEQYF

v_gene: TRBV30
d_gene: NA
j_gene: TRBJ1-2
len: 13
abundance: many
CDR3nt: TGTGCCTGGAGTCACACAGCCCAGTATGGCTACACCTTC
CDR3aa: CAWSHTAQYGYTF

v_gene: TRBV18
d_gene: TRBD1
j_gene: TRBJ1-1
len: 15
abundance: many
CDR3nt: TGTGCCAGCTCACCTCGGACAGGGGGCAACACTGAAGCTTTCTTT
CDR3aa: CASSPRTGGNTEAFF

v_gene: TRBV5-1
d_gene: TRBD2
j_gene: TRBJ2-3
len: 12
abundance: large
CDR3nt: TGCGCCAGCAGCGCGGGAGCAGATACGCAGTATTTT
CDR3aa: CASSAGADTQYF

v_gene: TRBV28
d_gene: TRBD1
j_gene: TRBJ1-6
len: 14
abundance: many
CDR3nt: TGTGCCAGCATGGGACAGGCCGCAGGGTCACCCCTCCACTTT
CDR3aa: CASMGQAAGSPLHF

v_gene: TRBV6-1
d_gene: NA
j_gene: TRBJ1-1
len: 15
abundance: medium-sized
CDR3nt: TGTGCCAGCAGTACCCAGGGGACCTCTGGGACTGAAGCTTTCTTT
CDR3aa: CASSTQGTSGTEAFF

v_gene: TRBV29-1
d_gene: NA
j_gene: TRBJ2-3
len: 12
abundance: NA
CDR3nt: TGCAGCGTTGAGGTCGGCACAGATACGCAGTATTTT
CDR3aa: CSVEVGTDTQYF

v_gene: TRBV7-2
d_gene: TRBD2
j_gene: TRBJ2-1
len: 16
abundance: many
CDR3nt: TGTGCCAGCAGCCCGTTAGCGGGAGGCACCTACAATGAGCAGTTCTTC
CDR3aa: CASSPLAGGTYNEQFF

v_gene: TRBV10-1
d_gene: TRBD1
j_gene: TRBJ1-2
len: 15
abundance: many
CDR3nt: TGCGCCAGCAGTGAGTCCAGGACAGGGATGTATGGCTACACCTTC
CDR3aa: CASSESRTGMYGYTF

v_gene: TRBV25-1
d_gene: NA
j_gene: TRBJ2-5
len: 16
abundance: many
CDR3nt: TGTGCCAGCAGTGAATTCGGGGGAGGTGTCCAAGAGACCCAGTACTTC
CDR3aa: CASSEFGGGVQETQYF

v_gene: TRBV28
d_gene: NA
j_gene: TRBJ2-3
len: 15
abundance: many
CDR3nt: TGTGCCAGCAGTCCAGGGGTGTGGAGCACAGATACGCAGTATTTT
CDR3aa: CASSPGVWSTDTQYF

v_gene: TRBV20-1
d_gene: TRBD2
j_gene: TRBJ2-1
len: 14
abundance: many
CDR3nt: TGCAGTGCTAGGCCGGGACTAGCCTACAATGAGCAGTTCTTC
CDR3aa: CSARPGLAYNEQFF

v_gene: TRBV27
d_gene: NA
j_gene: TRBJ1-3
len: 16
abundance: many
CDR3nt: TGTGCCAGCAGTTTGACTCCGGGGACATCGGGAAACACCATATATTTT
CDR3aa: CASSLTPGTSGNTIYF

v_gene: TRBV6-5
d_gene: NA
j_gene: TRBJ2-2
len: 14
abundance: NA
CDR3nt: TGTGCCAGCAGTTTAGGGACCTCCACCGGGGAGCTGTTTTTT
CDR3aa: CASSLGTSTGELFF

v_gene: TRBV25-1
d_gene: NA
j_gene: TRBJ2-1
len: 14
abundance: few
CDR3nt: TGTGCCAGCAGTGACAGGGTCTCCTACAATGAGCAGTTCTTC
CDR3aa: CASSDRVSYNEQFF